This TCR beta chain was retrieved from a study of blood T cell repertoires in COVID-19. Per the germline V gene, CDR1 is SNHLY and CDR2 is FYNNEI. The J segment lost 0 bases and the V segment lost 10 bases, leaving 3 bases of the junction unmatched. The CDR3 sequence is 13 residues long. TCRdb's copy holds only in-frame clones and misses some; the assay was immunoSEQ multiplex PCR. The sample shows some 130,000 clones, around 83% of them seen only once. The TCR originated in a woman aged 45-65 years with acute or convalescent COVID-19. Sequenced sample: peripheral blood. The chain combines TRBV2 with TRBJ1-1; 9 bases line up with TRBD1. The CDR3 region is CAIDRGMNTEAFF. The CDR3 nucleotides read TGTGCCATAGACAGGGGGATGAACACTGAAGCTTTCTTT.